These T cell receptor beta chains were read from a single sample in a study of cytomegalovirus exposure and HLA in healthy donors. Here immunoSEQ multiplex PCR was the method, and the copy in TCRdb shows in-frame clones only, minus some. The sample consists of under 150,000 clones, approximately 80% of them appearing once. The sequenced sample was PBMCs. The receptors were sampled from a male donor in good health and CMV-seronegative. CDR3s include the opening cysteine and the closing phenylalanine or tryptophan. The D gene is left open where the match is weak. Size values are once, few and many counts, or a class for expanded clones, and some rows have none.

D gene	V gene	clone size	J gene	CDR3 DNA	CDR3 protein
TRBD2	TRBV10-2	.	TRBJ2-7	TGCGCCAGCAGCGGGACTAGCAGAGTCTACGAGCAGTACTTC	CASSGTSRVYEQYF
TRBD2	TRBV7-6	.	TRBJ2-3	TGTGCCAGCAGCTACGGGGGGGCTAGCACAGATACGCAGTATTTT	CASSYGGASTDTQYF
.	TRBV5-6	.	TRBJ1-1	TGTGCCAGCAGCACCTCAGGGATCCCTGAAGCTTTCTTT	CASSTSGIPEAFF
.	TRBV5-1	.	TRBJ2-7	TGCGCCAGCAGCTTGGCTATGATCGTCGGCCGGGGAGGTCGCGAGCAGTACTTC	CASSLAMIVGRGGREQYF
.	TRBV27	once	TRBJ2-6	TGTGCCTCGGACAGAACCTCTGGGGCCAACGTCCTGACTTTC	CASDRTSGANVLTF
.	TRBV2	.	TRBJ1-6	TGTGCCAGCGGCGGACAGCTGAGTAGCTATAATTCACCCCTCCACTTT	CASGGQLSSYNSPLHF
.	TRBV28	.	TRBJ1-5	TGTGCCAGCAGTACCCGGTCTTTTCCCCAGCATTTT	CASSTRSFPQHF
.	TRBV10-3	.	TRBJ2-1	TGTGCCATCAGTCTCGGCGAACCGGCAGGGGATGAGCAGTTCTTC	CAISLGEPAGDEQFF
.	TRBV7-2	.	TRBJ2-7	TGTGCCAGCAGCTTTGGTGGACATCTTTCGGTAGAGCAGTACTTC	CASSFGGHLSVEQYF
TRBD1	TRBV6-5	.	TRBJ1-2	TGTGCCAGCAGTTGGACAGGGGGTGGCTACACCTTC	CASSWTGGGYTF
TRBD2	TRBV28	.	TRBJ2-3	TGTGCCACCTGGGGGAGGGACCCCGATACGCAGTATTTT	CATWGRDPDTQYF
TRBD2	TRBV9	.	TRBJ2-5	TGTGCCAGCAGCGGTAGCGGGAGAAAAGAGACCCAGTACTTC	CASSGSGRKETQYF
.	TRBV10-3	.	TRBJ2-7	TGTGCCATCAGTGAGTCGATTAGGATGGGCGCCCGCGAGCAGTACTTC	CAISESIRMGAREQYF
.	TRBV7-2	.	TRBJ2-5	TGTGCCAGCAGCTTATATGGCCGACAAGAGACCCAGTACTTC	CASSLYGRQETQYF
.	TRBV5-5	.	TRBJ2-1	TGTGCCAGCATTCCAGGACAGCTTGTCTGGGATGAGCAGTTCTTC	CASIPGQLVWDEQFF
TRBD1	TRBV4-2	once	TRBJ1-3	TGTGCCAGCAGCCAGGAACAGGGGAGCTCTGGAAACACCATATATTTT	CASSQEQGSSGNTIYF
.	TRBV5-6	few	TRBJ2-2	TGTGCCAGCAGCTTGGGGTCAGGGATAAACACCGGGGAGCTGTTTTTT	CASSLGSGINTGELFF
TRBD1	TRBV27	.	TRBJ2-1	TGTGCCAGCAGTCAAGGGACAGGGATCGGGCAGTTCTTC	CASSQGTGIGQFF
TRBD2	TRBV4-1	.	TRBJ2-2	TGCGCCAGCAGCCCAGAGGGGGTTAGCGGGGGGAACACCGGGGAGCTGTTTTTT	CASSPEGVSGGNTGELFF
TRBD2	TRBV7-3	few	TRBJ2-3	TGTGCCAGCAGCTTAGTGGGGGGGGGATCAGATACGCAGTATTTT	CASSLVGGGSDTQYF
.	TRBV5-4	.	TRBJ2-7	TGTGCCAGCAGCTTGCCAGGGGATGAGCAGTACTTC	CASSLPGDEQYF
.	TRBV6-5	once	TRBJ2-5	TGTGCCAGCAGTCCTCGGAGGGCCCAAGAGACCCAGTACTTC	CASSPRRAQETQYF
.	TRBV18	.	TRBJ2-7	TGTGCCAGCTCACCCCCCGGGTTCTACTCCTACGAGCAGTACTTC	CASSPPGFYSYEQYF
.	TRBV5-1	.	TRBJ1-1	TGCGCCAGCAGCTTGGATGGCCAACGGAGCACTGAAGCTTTCTTT	CASSLDGQRSTEAFF
TRBD1	TRBV6-5	few	TRBJ2-7	TGTGCCAGCAGTTACGGGGGGGGGACAGGGCTCGTCGAGCAGTACTTC	CASSYGGGTGLVEQYF
.	TRBV11-2	.	TRBJ2-3	TGTGCCAGCAGCTTAAAAGGGGATAGTCCGCAGTATTTT	CASSLKGDSPQYF
.	TRBV30	.	TRBJ2-2	TGTGCCTGGAGAGGAGGAGGGCGCAACACCGGGGAGCTGTTTTTT	CAWRGGGRNTGELFF
.	TRBV4-3	.	TRBJ2-5	TGCGCCAGCAGCCAAAACGGGGGCGGGGGAGAGACCCAGTACTTC	CASSQNGGGGETQYF
.	TRBV19	.	TRBJ1-2	TGTGCCAGTAGCCGGGGGGGTTATGGCTACACCTTC	CASSRGGYGYTF
TRBD1	TRBV5-1	.	TRBJ2-2	TGCGCCAGCAGCTGGGGACAGACCGTGACCGGGGAGCTGTTTTTT	CASSWGQTVTGELFF
.	TRBV7-2	.	TRBJ2-7	TGTGCCAGCAGCTTTGTGGGGGGTAAAGACTACGAGCAGTACTTC	CASSFVGGKDYEQYF
.	TRBV27	few	TRBJ1-1	TGTGCCAGCAGTTTTGAGGGTACGGGCACTGAAGCTTTCTTT	CASSFEGTGTEAFF
TRBD1	TRBV2	.	TRBJ1-2	TGTGCCAGCACGTGGGACAGGGATGGCTACACCTTC	CASTWDRDGYTF
TRBD1	TRBV2	.	TRBJ1-5	TGTGCCAGCAGTGCCGACAGGGCAGGTATTCAGCCCCAGCATTTT	CASSADRAGIQPQHF
.	TRBV14	.	TRBJ2-7	TGTGCCAGCAGCCAAGTCTTTTCGTCGTCTCCAAGAGGGTACGAGCAGTACTTC	CASSQVFSSSPRGYEQYF
.	TRBV19	.	TRBJ1-6	TGTGCCAGTAGTATAGTGGCGGCTTATAATTCACCCCTCCACTTT	CASSIVAAYNSPLHF
TRBD1	TRBV6-5	.	TRBJ1-1	TGTGCCAGCAGTTTACAGGGGACCACTGAAGCTTTCTTT	CASSLQGTTEAFF